What follows are 26 T cell receptor beta chains derived from one specimen sequenced in a study of molecular identifiers for immune sequencing clone quantification. MiXCR, run by TCRdb on the PCR reads, gives a single entry per CDR3 protein. In the table there are hundreds of thousands of distinct CDR3 sequences, roughly 23% of which are singletons. The sequenced sample was naive CD8+ T cells from blood, with Jurkat cell RNA spiked in. Subset described: FACS-sorted CD8+CD4-CCR7+CD45RA+ naive T cells. The receptor source for this set is a human donor in good health. Some libraries in this study had Jurkat cell RNA spiked in.

This sequence joins TRBV3-1 and TRBJ1-4; perhaps TRBD1 as D (5 bases). CDR3 length equals 15 residues. In germline, CDR1 is LGHDT, CDR2 YNNKEL (reference sequence). V lost 4 bases and J 12 bases, leaving 21 bases between the germline ends. CDR3 bases: TGTGCCAGCAGCCGAGAATTCCCAGACAGCGAAGAACTGTTTTTT. Protein: CASSREFPDSEELFF.

Worth noting for this clonotype: A read error is possible here, since a much larger clone lies one base away. J is TRBJ1-1 and V is TRBV13, with 11 bases that match TRBD1. CDR3 length equals 15 residues. With V trimmed by 6 bases and J by 4 bases, 7 bases remained unmatched. Per the germline V gene, CDR1 is PRHDT and CDR2 is FYEKMQ (reference sequence). Here the CDR3 reads CASRSRTGGSTEAFF. The CDR3 region has the DNA TGTGCCAGCAGATCCCGGACAGGGGGCTCCACTGAAGCTTTCTTT.

This clonotype has a count of ten or more. This chain uses TRBV5-1 with TRBJ2-3; 10 positions agree with TRBD1. Germline assignment: CDR1 SGHRS and CDR2 YFSETQ. The CDR3 is 15 residues long. The J segment lost 6 bases and the V segment lost 5 bases, leaving 9 bases of the junction unmatched. The DNA of the CDR3 is TGCGCCAGCAGTCAGACAGGGGGCCACGGGGATACGCAGTATTTT. Translation gives CASSQTGGHGDTQYF.

This CDR3 is CASSFKTGNYGYTF. In DNA, the CDR3 is TGTGCCAGCAGCTTCAAGACAGGCAACTATGGCTACACCTTC. This chain links TRBV7-9 with TRBJ1-2; the D gene is possibly TRBD1 (6 bases). The CDR3 covers 14 residues. Germline-derived CDR1 and CDR2 are SEHNR and FQNEAQ (reference sequence). V lost 3 bases, J lost 2 bases, and 10 bases lay in between.

This clonotype has just a few counts. This CDR3 is CSAPGLAGGGADTQYF. The CDR3 nucleotides read TGCAGTGCTCCCGGACTAGCGGGAGGGGGGGCAGATACGCAGTATTTT. The chain is built from TRBV20-1 and TRBJ2-3, with 15 positions matching TRBD2. J lost 4 bases, V lost 5 bases, and 7 bases had no gene match. Germline V CDR1 and CDR2: DFQATT, SNEGSKA (reference sequence). The CDR3 is made up of 16 amino acids.

As for this clonotype: A read error may be the cause here, since a much bigger clone is one base away. Here the CDR3 DNA reads TGCGCCAGCAGCCAAGATTGGCGGGAGAGCTCCTACGAGCGGTACTTC. This translates into CASSQDWRESSYERYF. V gene TRBV4-3 combines with J gene TRBJ2-7, with 7 bases lining up with TRBD2. CDR1 and CDR2 from the germline V gene are LGHNA and YSLEER. The CDR3 spans 16 residues.

About this clonotype: A read error may produce the germline difference seen at one junction end. This chain uses TRBV28 with TRBJ2-5; the D gene could be TRBD1 or TRBD2 (5 bases each). Germline V gene lookup returns CDR1 MDHEN and CDR2 SYDVKM. The CDR3 covers 21 residues. CDR3 in DNA: TGTGCCAGCAGAGGGATCGAAGCCGGGACGCCAATAAGGAAGTCCCAAGAGGCCCAGTACTTC. Translation: CASRGIEAGTPIRKSQEAQYF.

In its sample, this clonotype was seen many times. The chain is built from TRBV28 and TRBJ2-7, with 7 nucleotides matching TRBD1. The germline CDR1 and CDR2 sequences are MDHEN and SYDVKM. This CDR3 has 15 residues. J gave up 5 bases and V 8 bases, and 15 bases lay outside the gene matches. The CDR3 DNA reads as TGTGCCAGCGGGGCGAGGGGGCGAAGATACCACGAGCAGTACTTC. Translating gives CASGARGRRYHEQYF.

In its sample, this clonotype was seen many times. The rearrangement uses TRBV5-1 and TRBJ1-1; 10 nucleotides line up with TRBD1. Trimming took 3 bases from V and 4 from J; bases not matched to a gene: 0. Germline CDR1 reads SGHRS; CDR2 reads YFSETQ. The CDR3 totals 13 residues. The CDR3 region has the DNA TGCGCCAGCAGCTGGACAGGGGGCACTGAAGCTTTCTTT. Amino acid sequence: CASSWTGGTEAFF.

This clonotype was recorded at least ten times. Compared with germline, one end of the junction differs, possibly owing to a read error. The chain employs TRBV7-7 and TRBJ2-2; D gene unclear. Germline V gene lookup returns CDR1 SSHAT and CDR2 FNYEAQ (reference sequence). The CDR3 spans 16 residues. The CDR3 region is CASSLEFSLNTGELFF. CDR3 nucleotides: TGTGCTAGCAGCCTGGAATTTTCCCTGAACACCGGGGAGCTGTTTTTT.

The chain has TRBV14 and TRBJ2-7; D not resolved. The V gene's germline CDR1 is SGHDN and CDR2 FVKESK. The CDR3 covers 15 residues. Deletions cut 4 bases from V and 0 bases from J, with 13 bases between. Here the CDR3 reads CASSPAWVNSYEQYF. The CDR3 DNA reads TGTGCCAGCAGCCCAGCCTGGGTTAACTCCTACGAGCAGTACTTC.

Many counts were recorded for this clonotype. V usage is TRBV24-1 and J usage is TRBJ2-1, with D perhaps assigned TRBD1 or TRBD2 (5 bases each). The ends were cut back, 0 bases at V and 0 bases at J, with 11 bases in the middle. The CDR3 extends over 17 amino acids. Looked up from germline, CDR1 is KGHDR and CDR2 is SFDVKD. DNA of the CDR3: TGTGCCACCAGTGATTTGCGGGGCGGAGGCTCCTACAATGAGCAGTTCTTC. Translated: CATSDLRGGGSYNEQFF.

This chain links TRBV28 with TRBJ2-3, with TRBD1 identical over 7 bases. This CDR3 has 16 residues. Losses at the gene ends were 2 bases for V and 0 bases for J; bases not matched to a gene: 5. The V gene's germline CDR1 is MDHEN and CDR2 SYDVKM. For the CDR3, the DNA is TGTGCCAGCAGTTTAGCACAGGGACAGAGCACAGATACGCAGTATTTT. It yields the protein CASSLAQGQSTDTQYF.

Points on this clonotype: This sequence may be a read error, since a much larger clone differs from it by one base. The chain uses TRBV30 and TRBJ2-7; D ambiguous. The V and J ends lost 2 bases and 4 bases respectively, with 12 bases between them. CDR3 size: 13 residues. Germline loops: CDR1 GTSNPN, CDR2 SVGIG (reference sequence). For the CDR3, the DNA is TGTGCCTGGAGTTTTTCCCGTCCGTACGAGCAGTACTTC. Protein sequence: CAWSFSRPYEQYF.

The V call is TRBV4-1, the J call TRBJ2-7; D is perhaps TRBD1 or TRBD2 (5 bases each). Trimming pared 4 bases from V and 4 bases from J, leaving 14 bases between. The CDR3 extends over 14 amino acids. Per the germline V gene, CDR1 is MGHRA and CDR2 is YSYEKL. CDR3: CASSLGTQMYEQYF. CDR3 in DNA: TGCGCCAGCAGCCTAGGGACCCAGATGTACGAGCAGTACTTC.

In its sample, this clonotype was seen many times. The V and J genes are TRBV20-1 and TRBJ1-3, with D perhaps TRBD1 (5 bases). This CDR3 comprises 12 residues. CDR1 and CDR2 (germline): DFQATT, SNEGSKA (reference sequence). Trimming stripped 6 bases from V and 2 bases from J, with 8 bases between. This CDR3 reads CSAWDPGNTIYF. CDR3 nucleotides: TGCAGTGCCTGGGACCCTGGAAACACCATATATTTT.

The chain couples TRBV11-2 to TRBJ1-2; a possible D gene is TRBD1 (6 bases). Deletions cut 1 base from V and 2 bases from J, with 23 bases between. The V gene's germline CDR1 is SGHAT and CDR2 FQNNGV. The CDR3 contains 19 residues. The CDR3: CASSLGYGEGDVVNYGYTF. The CDR3 DNA reads TGTGCCAGCAGCTTAGGATATGGGGAGGGGGACGTGGTAAACTATGGCTACACCTTC. Drawing the rest from reference TRBV11-2 and TRBJ1-2, the complete variable domain is EAGVAQSPRYKIIEKRQSVAFWCNPISGHATLYWYQQILGQGPKLLIQFQNNGVVDDSQLPKDRFSAERLKGVDSTLKIQPAKLEDSAVYLCASSLGYGEGDVVNYGYTFGSGTRLTVV.

The sample holds many counts of this clonotype. The chain carries TRBV29-1 and TRBJ2-2, with TRBD1 identical over 9 bases. CDR1 is SQVTM, CDR2 ANQGSEA, per germline. CDR3 length: 16 residues. J was trimmed by 5 bases and V by 3 bases; bases with no gene match: 10. The CDR3 here is CSVDDGTGRGTGELFF. CDR3 in DNA: TGCAGCGTTGACGACGGGACAGGGCGAGGGACCGGGGAGCTGTTTTTT.

For this clonotype: A read error may be the cause here, since a much bigger clone is one base away. The chain combines TRBV7-2 with TRBJ1-5; no definite D call. Germline V gene data show CDR1 as SGHTA and CDR2 as FQGNSA. The germline V and J ends were trimmed by 10 bases and 4 bases, with 35 bases remaining between them. The CDR3 spans 20 residues. The CDR3 spells CAIRIPPSVSPGPRNQPQHF. CDR3 DNA sequence: TGTGCCATCCGAATTCCCCCGAGTGTATCCCCCGGACCTCGGAATCAGCCCCAGCATTTT.

This clonotype was counted ten times or more. The chain couples TRBV5-6 to TRBJ2-5, with 7 bases aligning to TRBD1. Germline CDR1 and CDR2: SGHDT and YYEEEE. Germline trimming cut 5 bases from V and 2 bases from J; bases unmatched to any gene: 3. This CDR3 spans 13 amino acids. The CDR3 region has the DNA TGTGCCAGCAGAAGGGGGCAGCAAGAGACCCAGTACTTC. Its translation is CASRRGQQETQYF.

Concerning this clonotype: This may be a read error: a much more frequent sequence differs by one nucleotide. The gene calls are TRBV2 and TRBJ1-5; no reliable D call. CDR3 size: 14 residues. Looked up from germline, CDR1 is SNHLY and CDR2 is FYNNEI. The CDR3: CASSAGISNQPRHF. DNA of the CDR3: TGTGCCAGCAGTGCCGGGATAAGCAATCAGCCCCGGCATTTT.

This clonotype was observed many times. The chain links TRBV12-5 to TRBJ1-5; D is possibly TRBD1 (6 bases). Germline loops: CDR1 LGHNT, CDR2 FRNRAP. V lost 0 bases, J lost 3 bases, and 12 bases lay in between. CDR3 size: 16 residues. The CDR3 coding sequence is TGTGCTAGTGGTTTGGTAATAGGGGGACCCAATCAGCCCCAGCATTTT. Its protein is CASGLVIGGPNQPQHF.

This clonotype was detected many times. The V and J genes are TRBV5-1 and TRBJ2-3, with a weak D call TRBD2 (5 bases). The V gene's germline CDR1 is SGHRS and CDR2 YFSETQ. CDR3 length: 16 residues. V was trimmed by 0 bases and J by 0 bases, leaving 11 bases between them. CDR3: CASSLASSRSTDTQYF. CDR3 bases: TGCGCCAGCAGCTTGGCTTCTAGCAGAAGCACAGATACGCAGTATTTT.

Ten or more counts support this clonotype. The J gene is TRBJ2-3, the V gene TRBV29-1, with TRBD1 identical over 7 bases. There are 13 residues in the CDR3. Looked up from germline, CDR1 is SQVTM and CDR2 is ANQGSEA. Trimming at V came to 2 bases and at J to 3 bases, leaving 2 bases not matched to a gene. CDR3 in amino acids: CSVERGLTDTQYF. The CDR3 DNA reads TGCAGCGTTGAAAGGGGGCTTACAGATACGCAGTATTTT.

This clonotype was observed at least ten times. The chain has TRBV28 and TRBJ2-7; perhaps D is TRBD1 or TRBD2 (5 bases each). The CDR3 loop spans 14 amino acids. The germline V gene has CDR1 MDHEN and CDR2 SYDVKM. The ends were cut back, 3 bases at V and 4 bases at J, with 13 bases in the middle. CDR3 bases: TGTGCCAGCAGTTTGGGGCTAGCCGAATACGAGCAGTACTTC. Its translation is CASSLGLAEYEQYF.

The CDR3 loop reads CSARALNRGDTQYF. DNA of the CDR3: TGCAGTGCTAGAGCCCTGAACAGGGGAGATACGCAGTATTTT. This chain connects TRBV20-1 to TRBJ2-3, with 7 bases fitting TRBD1. The CDR3 has 14 residues. CDR1 is DFQATT, CDR2 SNEGSKA, per germline (reference sequence). Trimming cost V 1 base and J 5 bases; bases outside gene matches: 6.